One sample yielded the 3 T cell receptor beta chains listed below, sequenced in a study of T cell responses to AZD1222 COVID-19 vaccine. The protocol was immunoSEQ multiplex PCR, while the TCRdb copy is restricted to in-frame clones and leaves out a portion. The repertoire consists of fewer than 130,000 clones, with more than 90% occurring once and the leading ten covering roughly 1.1%. Sequenced material: peripheral blood, taken on day 0 of AZD1222 vaccination. The receptors here all came from an adult in good health.

The V and J genes are TRBV10-1 and TRBJ1-2, with D unclear. The CDR3 has 15 amino acids. Germline V gene sequence: CDR1 WNHNN, CDR2 SYGVQD (reference sequence). V lost 2 bases, J lost 3 bases, and 13 bases lay in between. In nucleotides, the CDR3 is TGCGCCAGCAGTGAGCAGTACACCCCATACTATGGCTACACCTTC. Translated: CASSEQYTPYYGYTF.

V gene TRBV12-5 combines with J gene TRBJ2-1; the D gene is possibly TRBD2 (5 bases). Trimming took 7 bases from V and 4 from J, leaving 11 bases between them. The CDR3 is 13 residues long. The germline CDR1 and CDR2 sequences are LGHNT and FRNRAP. DNA of the CDR3: TGTGCTAGTGCCCCGGGAAGGTACAATGAGCAGTTCTTC. It is translated as CASAPGRYNEQFF.

The chain is built from TRBV24-1 and TRBJ2-7, with D possibly matching TRBD2 (6 bases). V was trimmed by 7 bases and J by 7 bases, leaving 16 bases between them. CDR3 length equals 13 residues. Germline-derived CDR1 and CDR2 are KGHDR and SFDVKD. CDR3 DNA sequence: TGTGCCACCAGCCTTACTAGCATCGGTGAGCAGTACTTC. Translated: CATSLTSIGEQYF.